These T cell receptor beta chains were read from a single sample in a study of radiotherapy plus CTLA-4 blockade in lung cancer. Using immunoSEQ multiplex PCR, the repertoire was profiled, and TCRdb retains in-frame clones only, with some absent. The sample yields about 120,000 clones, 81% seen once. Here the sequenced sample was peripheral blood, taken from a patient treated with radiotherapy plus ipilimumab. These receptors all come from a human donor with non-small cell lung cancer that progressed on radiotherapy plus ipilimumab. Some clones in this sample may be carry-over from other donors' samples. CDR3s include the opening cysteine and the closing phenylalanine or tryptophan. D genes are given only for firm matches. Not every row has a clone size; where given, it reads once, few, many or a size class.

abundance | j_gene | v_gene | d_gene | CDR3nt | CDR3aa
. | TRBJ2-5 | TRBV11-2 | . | TGTGCCAGCAGCTTGAGGGGACTGGGGACCCAGTACTTC | CASSLRGLGTQYF
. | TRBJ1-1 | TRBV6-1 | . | TGTGCCAGCAGTGAATACGGCAGCCTTATGAACACTGAAGCTTTCTTT | CASSEYGSLMNTEAFF
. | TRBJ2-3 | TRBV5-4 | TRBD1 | TGTGCCAGCAGCTTGCGCACAGGGGAAACAGATACGCAGTATTTT | CASSLRTGETDTQYF
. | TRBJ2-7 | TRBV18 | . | TGTGCCAGCTCACCACGCTGGAGAGCCATCGGGTACGAGCAGTACTTC | CASSPRWRAIGYEQYF
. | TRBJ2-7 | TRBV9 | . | TGTGCCAGCAGCGCTACGACAGGACTTTCCTACGAGCAGTACTTC | CASSATTGLSYEQYF
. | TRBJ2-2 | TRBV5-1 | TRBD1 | TGCGCCAGCAGCTTAGGACAGGGGAACACCGGGGAGCTGTTTTTT | CASSLGQGNTGELFF
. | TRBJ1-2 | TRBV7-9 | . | TGTGCCAGCAGCTTAGCTACTTCCGCTAACTATGGCTACACCTTC | CASSLATSANYGYTF
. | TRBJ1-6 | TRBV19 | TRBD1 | TGTGCCAGTAGTCCCCGGACAGGGAACGGCTATAATTCACCCCTCCACTTT | CASSPRTGNGYNSPLHF
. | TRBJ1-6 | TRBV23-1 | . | TGCGCCAGCAGTGGAGGGGCCAAGACGGTATATAGTTCACCCCTCCACTTT | CASSGGAKTVYSSPLHF
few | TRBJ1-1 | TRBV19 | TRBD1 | TGTGCCAGTAGTCACAGGGGTGAGAACACTGAAGCTTTCTTT | CASSHRGENTEAFF
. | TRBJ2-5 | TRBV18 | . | TGTGCCAGCTCACCGCCGGCTGGGCGGGAGACCCAGTACTTC | CASSPPAGRETQYF
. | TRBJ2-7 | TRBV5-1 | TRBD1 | TGCGCCAGCAGCCGGGGACAGGGGCGTGCCTACGAGCAGTACTTC | CASSRGQGRAYEQYF
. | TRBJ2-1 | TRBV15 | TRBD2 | TGTGCCACCAGCAGAGGAGTTTCAGCGGGGGGCCATGAGCAGTTCTTC | CATSRGVSAGGHEQFF
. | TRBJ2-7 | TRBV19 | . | TGTGCCAGTAGTATAGCGGGTCCCTACGAGCAGTACTTC | CASSIAGPYEQYF
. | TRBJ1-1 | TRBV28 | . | TGTGCCAGCAGTTTTAACAGGAACACTGAAGCTTTCTTT | CASSFNRNTEAFF
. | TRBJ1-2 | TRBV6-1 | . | TGTGCCGGTCAGATAGGGGCGTACTATGGCTACACCTTC | CAGQIGAYYGYTF
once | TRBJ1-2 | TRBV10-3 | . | TGTGCCATCAGCCCCTCGGGGGGGTCTGGCTATGGCTACACCTTC | CAISPSGGSGYGYTF
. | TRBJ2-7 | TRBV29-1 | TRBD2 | TGCAGCGTTGGGGGAGCGGGGGGGCTGAGCTCCTACGAGCAGTACTTC | CSVGGAGGLSSYEQYF
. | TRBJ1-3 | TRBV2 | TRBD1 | TGTGCCAGCAGTGGCCGGGACAGGCTATGGAACACCATATATTTT | CASSGRDRLWNTIYF
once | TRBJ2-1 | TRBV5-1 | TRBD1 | TGCGCCTCCAACCGGGACAGATCTTACAATGAGCAGTTCTTC | CASNRDRSYNEQFF
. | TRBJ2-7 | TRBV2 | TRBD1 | TGTGCCACCGGGGGACAGGGACTTGGGGAGCAGTACTTC | CATGGQGLGEQYF